This T cell receptor (beta chain) was recorded in a study of T cell responses to AZD1222 COVID-19 vaccine. The study's findings and limits: Spike was spanned by vaccine-associated CD4 TCRs, which were dominant at 160-218 and 743-854. Only a handful of people who got AZD1222 tested seropositive at baseline. Unmutated variant regions are reportedly the target of nearly half of TCRs that are spike-specific. Elevations in Spike-specific TCR breadth and depth followed administration of two AZD1222 doses.

Comment on this clone: Its antigen is unidentified.

TCRdb's copy holds only in-frame clones and misses some; the assay was immunoSEQ multiplex PCR. The table shows 100,000 to 120,000 clones, with about 92% occurring only once. The germline V and J ends were trimmed by 0 bases and 5 bases, with 17 bases remaining between them. The germline V gene encodes CDR1 SGDLS and CDR2 YYNGEE. The CDR3 contains 17 residues. The V and J genes are TRBV9 and TRBJ2-2, with D maybe TRBD2 (5 bases). This specimen consisted of peripheral blood, obtained on day 0 of MenACWY control vaccination. The source of this sequence is an adult in good health. Here the CDR3 DNA reads TGTGCCAGCAGCGTAGGGACTTTTCTAGAAGGGACCGGGGAGCTGTTTTTT. Residues: CASSVGTFLEGTGELFF.